What follows are 8 T cell receptor beta chains derived from one specimen sequenced in a study of OX40 agonist ivuxolimab in advanced cancers. Using immunoSEQ multiplex PCR, the repertoire was profiled, and TCRdb retains in-frame clones only, with some absent. The table lists approximately 46,000 clones, around 90% of them singletons. This sample comprised CD4+ or CD8+ T cells sorted from blood, obtained in a trial of the OX40 agonist ivuxolimab. The source of these receptors is an adult with an advanced solid tumor such as melanoma, head and neck, liver or kidney cancer.

A single count supports this clone. The chain combines TRBV5-6 with TRBJ2-7; possibly TRBD2 for D (5 bases). The CDR3 is made up of 14 amino acids. The V gene lost 1 base and the J gene lost 3 bases, with 11 bases spanning the gap. Germline V gene lookup returns CDR1 SGHDT and CDR2 YYEEEE. In nucleotides, the CDR3 is TGTGCCAGCAGCTTGTCCGGCGGGCTCTACGAGCAGTACGTC. Protein sequence: CASSLSGGLYEQYV.

The V call is TRBV7-6, the J call TRBJ2-1; D uncertain. Trimming left V 6 bases short and J 0 bases short, with 18 bases between. Germline CDR1 SGHVS, CDR2 FNYEAQ. The length of the CDR3 is 17 residues. The CDR3 coding sequence is TGTGCCAGCAGAACCCGGGCGCCCCAAAGCTCCTACAATGAGCAGTTCTTC. This encodes CASRTRAPQSSYNEQFF.

This clone was recorded only once. This chain links TRBV19 with TRBJ2-1; unclear D gene. The CDR3 has 14 residues. In germline, CDR1 is LNHDA, CDR2 SQIVND (reference sequence). V was shortened by 7 bases and J by 8 bases, with 18 bases between the two germline ends. The CDR3 spells CASKEFWNGYEQFF. The CDR3 coding sequence is TGTGCCAGTAAGGAGTTTTGGAATGGCTATGAGCAGTTCTTC.

This clone is a singleton in its sample. The chain has TRBV7-9 and TRBJ1-1; 9 bases align to TRBD1. The V gene's germline CDR1 is SEHNR and CDR2 FQNEAQ (reference sequence). The CDR3 runs 17 residues. The V gene end was trimmed by 3 bases and the J gene end by 1 base; junction bases not matched to a gene: 9. The DNA for the CDR3 is TGTGCCAGCAGCTTCACGCCGGGACAGGGTCCGAACACTGAAGCTTTCTTT. Translated: CASSFTPGQGPNTEAFF.

The chain has TRBV4-3 and TRBJ2-7; no firm D call. CDR1 is LGHNA and CDR2 is YSLEER in the germline V gene. This CDR3 comprises 15 residues. V lost 0 bases and J 5 bases, leaving 14 bases between the germline ends. This CDR3 reads CASSQDSGPVNEQYF. CDR3 DNA sequence: TGCGCCAGCAGCCAAGATTCAGGACCGGTGAACGAGCAGTACTTC.

J is TRBJ2-3 and V is TRBV28; perhaps D is TRBD1 or TRBD2 (6 bases each). V shed 7 bases and J shed 2 bases, with 13 bases lying between them. The length of the CDR3 is 14 residues. Germline V gives CDR1 MDHEN, CDR2 SYDVKM. The CDR3 DNA reads TGTGCCAGCATTAAGGGGGGAATCACAGATACGCAGTATTTT. Translated, it gives CASIKGGITDTQYF.

The chain joins TRBV11-2 to TRBJ1-2, with TRBD1 identical over 7 bases. The CDR3 extends over 16 amino acids. Germline CDR1 and CDR2: SGHAT and FQNNGV. Trimming at V came to 1 base and at J to 5 bases, leaving 10 bases not matched to a gene. DNA for the CDR3: TGTGCCAGCAGCTTAGGGACAGGTGCCATTGGGTATGGCTACACCTTC. This codes for CASSLGTGAIGYGYTF.

The gene calls are TRBV6-5 and TRBJ2-2; the D gene could be TRBD1 or TRBD2 (6 bases each). V lost 10 bases and J 2 bases, leaving 11 bases between the germline ends. The germline V gene has CDR1 MNHEY and CDR2 SVGAGI. The CDR3 is 13 amino acids. The CDR3 DNA reads as TGTGCCATCGGGGGACATAACACCGGGGAGCTGTTTTTT. This gives the protein CAIGGHNTGELFF.